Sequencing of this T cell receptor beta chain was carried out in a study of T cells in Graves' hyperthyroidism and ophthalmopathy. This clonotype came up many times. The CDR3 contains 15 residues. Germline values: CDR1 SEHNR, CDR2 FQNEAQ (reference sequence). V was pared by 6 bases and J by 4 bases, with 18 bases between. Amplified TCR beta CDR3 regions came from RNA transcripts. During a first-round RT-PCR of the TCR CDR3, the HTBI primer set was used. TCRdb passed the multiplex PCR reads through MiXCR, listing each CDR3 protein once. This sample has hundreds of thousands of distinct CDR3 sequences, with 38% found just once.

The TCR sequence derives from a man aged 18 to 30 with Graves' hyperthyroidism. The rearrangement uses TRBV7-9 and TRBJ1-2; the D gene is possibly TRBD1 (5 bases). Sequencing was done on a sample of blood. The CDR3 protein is CASRHSADTVYGYTF. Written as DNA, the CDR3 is TGTGCCAGCAGACACTCCGCGGACACCGTCTATGGCTACACCTTC.